One sample yielded the 16 T cell receptor beta chains listed below, sequenced in a study of cytomegalovirus exposure and HLA in healthy donors. PCR primers comprised 60 Vbeta and 13 Jbeta primers. Using immunoSEQ multiplex PCR, the repertoire was profiled, and TCRdb retains in-frame clones only, with some absent. The sample has some 89,000 clones; around 71% are singletons. Material for sequencing was PBMCs. These receptors were obtained from a man in his 60s in good health and CMV-seronegative.

The CDR3: CSVRAGGEAYEFGNTIYF. The CDR3 region has the DNA TGCAGCGTTCGGGCAGGGGGCGAAGCTTATGAATTCGGAAACACCATATATTTT. The chain combines TRBV29-1 with TRBJ1-3; 8 nucleotides agree with TRBD1. V shed 5 bases, J shed 4 bases, and the junction held 19 bases outside the gene matches. This CDR3 has 18 amino acids. Germline values: CDR1 SQVTM, CDR2 ANQGSEA. The variable domain in full, with the rest retrieved from reference TRBV29-1 and TRBJ1-3, is SAVISQKPSRDICQRGTSLTIQCQVDSQVTMMFWYRQQPGQSLTLIATANQGSEATYESGFVIDKFPISRPNLTFSTLTVSNMSPEDSSIYLCSVRAGGEAYEFGNTIYFGEGSWLTVV.

J is TRBJ1-4 and V is TRBV2, with 8 bases lining up with TRBD1. Losses at the gene ends were 7 bases for V and 8 bases for J; bases not matched to a gene: 6. Germline CDR1 is SNHLY and CDR2 is FYNNEI. This CDR3 region has 13 residues. The CDR3, as DNA: TGTGCCAGCACAGGGGGCTGGATGGAAAAACTGTTTTTT. Encoded protein: CASTGGWMEKLFF. Drawing the rest from reference TRBV2 and TRBJ1-4, the complete variable domain is EPEVTQTPSHQVTQMGQEVILRCVPISNHLYFYWYRQILGQKVEFLVSFYNNEISEKSEIFDDQFSVERPDGSNFTLKIRSTKLEDSAMYFCASTGGWMEKLFFGSGTQLSVL.

This clone has more than one count but fewer than ten. The chain has TRBV19 and TRBJ1-3; D is unresolved. CDR1 LNHDA and CDR2 SQIVND come from the germline V gene (reference sequence). The CDR3 totals 15 residues. Trimming took 4 bases from V and 0 from J, leaving 10 bases between them. CDR3 loop: CASSTQFSSGNTIYF. The CDR3 nucleotides are TGTGCCAGTAGTACACAGTTTAGCTCTGGAAACACCATATATTTT. The whole variable domain, remainder taken from reference TRBV19 and TRBJ1-3, is DGGITQSPKYLFRKEGQNVTLSCEQNLNHDAMYWYRQDPGQGLRLIYYSQIVNDFQKGDIAEGYSVSREKKESFPLTVTSAQKNPTAFYLCASSTQFSSGNTIYFGEGSWLTVV.

The CDR3 bases are TGTGCCAGCAGCGCCCAGACAGGGGGTGTCCACGAGCAGTACTTC. Encoded protein: CASSAQTGGVHEQYF. V and J are TRBV9 and TRBJ2-7; 9 bases match TRBD1. Trimming took 3 bases from V and 5 from J; bases not matched to a gene: 9. CDR1 SGDLS and CDR2 YYNGEE come from the germline V gene. This CDR3 is built from 15 residues.

The chain recombines TRBV5-1 with TRBJ1-2; 8 bases are a match to TRBD1. The germline CDR1 and CDR2 sequences are SGHRS and YFSETQ. Losses at the gene ends were 4 bases for V and 4 bases for J; bases not matched to a gene: 6. This CDR3 has 14 amino acids. CDR3 in DNA: TGCGCCAGCAGCGAGGACAGGGTGGGCTATGGCTACACCTTC. Translated: CASSEDRVGYGYTF.

J is TRBJ2-5 and V is TRBV25-1; 8 bases map to TRBD1. The germline V gene has CDR1 MGHDK and CDR2 SYGVNS. This CDR3 is built from 16 residues. Trimming took 3 bases from V and 0 from J; bases not matched to a gene: 6. CDR3 sequence: CASSERQGTNQETQYF. CDR3 DNA sequence: TGTGCCAGCAGTGAGAGACAGGGGACAAACCAAGAGACCCAGTACTTC.

This clone was recorded only once. The V gene is TRBV5-6, the J gene TRBJ1-2, with 9 positions matching TRBD1. The germline gives CDR1 SGHDT, CDR2 YYEEEE. The CDR3 is 15 amino acids. Germline trimming cut 1 base from V and 5 bases from J; bases unmatched to any gene: 6. CDR3 loop: CASSLYRDRAYGYTF. Written as DNA, the CDR3 is TGTGCCAGCAGCTTGTACCGGGACAGGGCATATGGCTACACCTTC.

The J gene is TRBJ2-7, the V gene TRBV27, with 9 bases matching TRBD1. V shed 3 bases, J shed 1 base, and the junction held 4 bases outside the gene matches. Germline CDR1 and CDR2: MNHEY and SMNVEV (reference sequence). CDR3 length equals 15 residues. CDR3 DNA sequence: TGTGCCAGCAGTTTTAGGGGACAGGGATCCTACGAGCAGTACTTC. Translating it yields CASSFRGQGSYEQYF.

The table lists this clone with a count of one. This chain uses TRBV5-1 with TRBJ2-2; TRBD2 agrees at 14 bases. Germline-derived CDR1 and CDR2 are SGHRS and YFSETQ. The CDR3 has 16 amino acids. Trimming at V came to 5 bases and at J to 4 bases, leaving 4 bases not matched to a gene. This CDR3 is CASSLGTSGSTGELFF. CDR3 nucleotide sequence: TGCGCCAGCAGTCTGGGGACTAGCGGGAGCACCGGGGAGCTGTTTTTT.

This clone has just one count. The V call is TRBV27, the J call TRBJ1-5; D gene unclear. With 6 bases removed from V and 3 bases from J, the gap between germline ends came to 9 bases. Germline CDR1 and CDR2: MNHEY and SMNVEV (reference sequence). The CDR3 is 13 residues long. The CDR3 DNA reads as TGTGCCAGCAGGCGAACCGCCAATCAGCCCCAGCATTTT. Amino acids: CASRRTANQPQHF.

There are a few counts of this clone. A read error may account for a junction end that differs from germline. The chain joins TRBV19 to TRBJ1-5; 8 nucleotides line up with TRBD1. The germline gives CDR1 LNHDA, CDR2 SQIVND (reference sequence). This CDR3 has 14 residues. CDR3 sequence: CASSVDRGVQPQHF. The CDR3 nucleotides read TGTGCCAGTAGTGTAGACAGGGGAGTTCAGCCCCAGCATTTT.

The genes are TRBV7-9 and TRBJ1-2; possible D gene TRBD1, 5 bases. Trimming removed 4 bases from V and 3 bases from J, with 12 bases in between. CDR3 length equals 14 residues. The germline V gene encodes CDR1 SEHNR and CDR2 FQNEAQ (reference sequence). This CDR3 is CASSSNDRHYGYTF. The CDR3 DNA reads as TGTGCCAGCAGCTCCAACGACAGACACTATGGCTACACCTTC.

CDR3 sequence: CASTTGVTYEQYF. The CDR3 nucleotides are TGTGCCAGCACCACCGGGGTTACCTACGAGCAGTACTTC. The rearrangement joins TRBV6-1 to TRBJ2-7; possibly TRBD2 for D (5 bases). Trimming removed 7 bases at V and 2 bases at J, with 12 bases between. The CDR3 loop spans 13 amino acids. Germline V gene lookup returns CDR1 MNHNS and CDR2 SASEGT.

This clone was recorded only once. V and J are TRBV14 and TRBJ1-4; D gene uncertain. The ends were cut back, 1 base at V and 5 bases at J, with 8 bases in the middle. The CDR3 length is 14 residues. CDR1 is SGHDN, CDR2 FVKESK, per germline. The CDR3 coding sequence is TGTGCCAGCAGCCAAGCGAGAGCAAATGAAAAACTGTTTTTT. Amino acid sequence: CASSQARANEKLFF.

This chain links TRBV5-1 with TRBJ2-7; D gene uncertain. The germline V gene has CDR1 SGHRS and CDR2 YFSETQ. V was cut by 5 bases and J by 3 bases, with 6 bases left in between. The CDR3 has 11 residues. The CDR3: CASRTYYEQYF. The CDR3, as DNA: TGCGCCAGCAGAACTTACTACGAGCAGTACTTC.

V and J are TRBV30 and TRBJ2-3; D call uncertain. The CDR3 consists of 11 residues. V shed 2 bases and J shed 5 bases, with 5 bases lying between them. Looked up from germline, CDR1 is GTSNPN and CDR2 is SVGIG (reference sequence). CDR3: CAWSNRDTQYF. CDR3 bases: TGTGCCTGGAGTAATAGAGATACGCAGTATTTT.